Listed here are 20 T cell receptor beta chains from one sample, sequenced in a study of persistence of HIV-infected CD4 T cells. The libraries were made with immunoSEQ version 4 in survey mode. The table came from immunoSEQ multiplex PCR; TCRdb's copy has only in-frame clones and leaves some out. Here the sample spans about 40,000 clones, 78% being singletons. Their cognate antigens are unknown. Overlapping HIV-1 Gag 15-mer peptides at 0.85 to 1 ug per peptide per mL were used. Memory cells lacking CD40L and CD69 with high CD45RO were sorted. The sample was CD4+ T cells sorted from PBMCs after 18-hour stimulation, taken from a patient who received antiretroviral therapy. Receptor source: an adult man with HIV who was CMV-seropositive.

The chain carries TRBV5-1 and TRBJ1-1; the D gene is possibly TRBD1 (6 bases). Germline V gene lookup returns CDR1 SGHRS and CDR2 YFSETQ. V was trimmed by 1 base and J by 3 bases, leaving 19 bases between them. The CDR3 spans 17 residues. CDR3 nucleotides: TGCGCCAGCAGCTTGAGCGGGACATCATACCGGGACACTGAAGCTTTCTTT. Its protein product is CASSLSGTSYRDTEAFF.

In its sample, this clone was seen once. This chain uses TRBV7-2 with TRBJ2-7, with 8 bases lining up with TRBD1. The V gene end was trimmed by 2 bases and the J gene end by 2 bases; junction bases not matched to a gene: 2. In germline, CDR1 is SGHTA, CDR2 FQGNSA. The CDR3 covers 14 residues. The CDR3 nucleotides read TGTGCCAGCAGCTTACACAGGGGGGCCTACGAGCAGTACTTC. Its protein is CASSLHRGAYEQYF.

V gene TRBV4-2 combines with J gene TRBJ2-1, with D perhaps TRBD2 (6 bases). CDR1 is LGHNA and CDR2 is YNFKEQ in the germline V gene. CDR3 length equals 17 residues. The V gene lost 0 bases and the J gene lost 1 base, with 13 bases spanning the gap. CDR3 nucleotides: TGTGCCAGCAGCCAAGATCTTTGGACTACTTCCTACAATGAGCAGTTCTTC. It translates to CASSQDLWTTSYNEQFF.

This clone was seen more than once but under ten times. The chain uses TRBV7-9 and TRBJ2-5, with 9 positions matching TRBD2. V was pared by 2 bases and J by 0 bases, with 10 bases of the junction left unmatched. CDR1 and CDR2 from the germline V gene are SEHNR and FQNEAQ (reference sequence). There are 18 residues in the CDR3. CDR3 sequence reads: CASSLPKGSGGYQETQYF. CDR3 DNA: TGTGCCAGCAGCTTACCCAAAGGGAGCGGGGGGTACCAAGAGACCCAGTACTTC.

This sequence joins TRBV6-5 and TRBJ1-5; D gene ambiguous. CDR3 length equals 13 residues. In germline, CDR1 is MNHEY, CDR2 SVGAGI. V was clipped by 5 bases and J by 5 bases, with 10 bases between them. The CDR3 loop is CASSPDPDQPQHF. DNA for the CDR3: TGTGCCAGCAGTCCGGACCCGGATCAGCCCCAGCATTTT.

This clone was counted only a few times. The chain links TRBV12-3 or TRBV12-4 to TRBJ1-1, with 7 bases lining up with TRBD1. Unmatched junction bases numbered 0, after V lost 6 bases and J lost 5 bases. The CDR3 sequence is 11 residues long. CDR3 coding DNA: TGTGCCAGCAGGGGACAGACTGAAGCTTTCTTT. Translating gives CASRGQTEAFF.

This chain links TRBV11-3 with TRBJ1-3; D not resolved. Germline V gene data show CDR1 as SGHNT and CDR2 as YENEEA. This CDR3 comprises 15 residues. Trimming removed 5 bases from V and 0 bases from J, with 11 bases in between. The CDR3 is CASSLDSSSGNTIYF. CDR3 nucleotides: TGTGCCAGCAGCCTTGACTCCTCCTCTGGAAACACCATATATTTT.

This clone turned up a few times. This sequence joins TRBV19 and TRBJ2-2; TRBD2 matches 8 bases. CDR3 size: 17 residues. With V trimmed by 3 bases and J by 9 bases, 15 bases remained unmatched. Looked up from germline, CDR1 is LNHDA and CDR2 is SQIVND (reference sequence). The CDR3 coding sequence is TGTGCCAGTAGTATTGGGAACCGGGGGGGCCAAGTGAGGGAGCTGTTTTTT. Translation: CASSIGNRGGQVRELFF.

This chain joins TRBV3-1 (or the pseudogene TRBV3-2) and TRBJ1-3, with D hard to call. The length of the CDR3 is 15 residues. Germline CDR1 LGHDT, CDR2 YNNKEL (reference sequence). V lost 6 bases to trimming and J lost 4 bases, with 16 bases between them. The CDR3 is CASSHGVLLGNTIYF. The DNA of the CDR3 is TGTGCCAGCAGTCATGGGGTACTTCTAGGAAACACCATATATTTT.

V and J are TRBV5-1 and TRBJ1-1, with D hard to call. In germline, CDR1 is SGHRS, CDR2 YFSETQ. The V end lost 0 bases, the J end lost 0 bases, and 12 bases lay between the germline ends. The CDR3 totals 16 residues. DNA of the CDR3: TGCGCCAGCAGCTTGGTTTTGGGCTTCATGAACACTGAAGCTTTCTTT. Translating it yields CASSLVLGFMNTEAFF.

The CDR3 coding sequence is TGTGCCACCAGCAGAGATACGGGGGAGCTGTTTTTT. It yields the protein CATSRDTGELFF. This chain links TRBV15 with TRBJ2-2; no firm D call. The V end was cut by 0 bases, the J end by 8 bases, with 4 bases between. Germline values: CDR1 LNHNV, CDR2 YYDKDF (reference sequence). The CDR3 sequence is 12 residues long. The variable domain in full, completed from reference TRBV15 and TRBJ2-2, reads DAMVIQNPRYQVTQFGKPVTLSCSQTLNHNVMYWYQQKSSQAPKLLFHYYDKDFNNEADTPDNFQSRRPNTSFCFLDIRSPGLGDTAMYLCATSRDTGELFFGEGSRLTVL.

This chain uses TRBV15 with TRBJ2-5, with 12 bases matching TRBD1. The V gene end was trimmed by 2 bases and the J gene end by 4 bases; junction bases not matched to a gene: 8. Germline CDR1 reads LNHNV; CDR2 reads YYDKDF (reference sequence). The CDR3 extends over 17 amino acids. The CDR3 DNA sequence: TGTGCCACCAGCAGACGCCGGGACAGGGGGCTGGGAGAGACCCAGTACTTC. This encodes CATSRRRDRGLGETQYF.

The rearrangement uses TRBV30 and TRBJ1-1; D is perhaps TRBD1 (6 bases). CDR1 GTSNPN and CDR2 SVGIG come from the germline V gene (reference sequence). The ends were cut back, 4 bases at V and 0 bases at J, with 33 bases in the middle. This CDR3 has 21 amino acids. Written as DNA, the CDR3 is TGTGCCTGGATTCAAAATCCCCGGGACATCCTAGAAACAATCCTGAACACTGAAGCTTTCTTT. Residues: CAWIQNPRDILETILNTEAFF. The full variable domain, in which reference TRBV30 and TRBJ1-1 provide the parts outside the CDR3, is SQTIHQWPATLVQPVGSPLSLECTVEGTSNPNLYWYRQAAGRGLQLLFYSVGIGQISSEVPQNLSASRPQDRQFILSSKKLLLSDSGFYLCAWIQNPRDILETILNTEAFFGQGTRLTVV.

The J gene is TRBJ1-6, the V gene TRBV11-3; D uncertain. The CDR3 covers 13 residues. Per the germline V gene, CDR1 is SGHNT and CDR2 is YENEEA. The ends were cut back, 3 bases at V and 6 bases at J, with 6 bases in the middle. CDR3 sequence: CASSFGTNSPLHF. CDR3 DNA: TGTGCCAGCAGCTTCGGAACTAATTCACCCCTCCACTTT.

Here the CDR3 reads CASSAGKGTDTQYF. In nucleotides, the CDR3 is TGTGCCAGCAGTGCGGGAAAAGGGACAGATACGCAGTATTTT. V gene TRBV2 combines with J gene TRBJ2-3; a weak D match, TRBD2 (5 bases). This CDR3 comprises 14 residues. Germline assignment: CDR1 SNHLY and CDR2 FYNNEI. The germline V and J ends were trimmed by 4 bases and 3 bases, with 11 bases remaining between them.

The chain uses TRBV9 and TRBJ1-2; no firm D call. The ends were cut back, 0 bases at V and 8 bases at J, with 17 bases in the middle. The CDR3 contains 15 residues. CDR1 SGDLS and CDR2 YYNGEE come from the germline V gene. The CDR3 nucleotides read TGTGCCAGCAGCGTAGAAGGCCAGGTAGAACGAGGCTACACCTTC. It yields the protein CASSVEGQVERGYTF.

V is TRBV30 and J is TRBJ2-5; D is perhaps TRBD2 (5 bases). The germline V gene encodes CDR1 GTSNPN and CDR2 SVGIG (reference sequence). V gave up 0 bases and J gave up 5 bases, with 13 bases separating them. The CDR3 length is 14 residues. The CDR3 DNA follows: TGTGCCTGGAGTGTACCGGGCTGGGAGGAGACCCAGTACTTC. It codes for CAWSVPGWEETQYF. Supplemented by reference TRBV30 and TRBJ2-5, the full variable domain reads SQTIHQWPATLVQPVGSPLSLECTVEGTSNPNLYWYRQAAGRGLQLLFYSVGIGQISSEVPQNLSASRPQDRQFILSSKKLLLSDSGFYLCAWSVPGWEETQYFGPGTRLLVL.

The chain couples TRBV5-1 to TRBJ2-1; D gene ambiguous. Looked up from germline, CDR1 is SGHRS and CDR2 is YFSETQ. The CDR3 has 15 amino acids. V was trimmed by 3 bases and J by 9 bases, leaving 19 bases between them. CDR3 DNA: TGCGCCAGCAGCTCTTCGGGTGGCGGCGGTACTGAGCAGTTCTTC. Encoded protein: CASSSSGGGGTEQFF.

The chain carries TRBV14 and TRBJ1-2, with TRBD1 as a possible D gene (5 bases). Germline CDR1 is SGHDN and CDR2 is FVKESK. Trimming took 0 bases from V and 4 from J, leaving 9 bases between them. The CDR3 extends over 14 amino acids. CDR3 amino acids: CASSQDRGIYGYTF. As DNA, the CDR3 is TGTGCCAGCAGCCAAGACCGGGGGATCTATGGCTACACCTTC. Full variable domain (rest looked up from reference TRBV14 and TRBJ1-2): EAGVTQFPSHSVIEKGQTVTLRCDPISGHDNLYWYRRVMGKEIKFLLHFVKESKQDESGMPNNRFLAERTGGTYSTLKVQPAELEDSGVYFCASSQDRGIYGYTFGSGTRLTVV.

The chain's CDR3 is CASSLYEGYEQYF. CDR3 DNA: TGTGCCAGCAGTTTGTATGAAGGGTACGAGCAGTACTTC. The genes are TRBV12-3 or TRBV12-4 and TRBJ2-7; D is undetermined. The V and J ends lost 3 bases and 4 bases respectively, with 10 bases between them. The CDR3 consists of 13 residues.